What follows are 26 T cell receptor beta chains derived from one specimen sequenced in a study of blood T cell repertoires in COVID-19. Method: immunoSEQ multiplex PCR; TCRdb's copy keeps in-frame clones and lacks some. The sample has some 260,000 clones; around 88% are singletons. Source material: peripheral blood. Every receptor here comes from a man older than 75 with acute or convalescent COVID-19.

The V gene is TRBV7-6, the J gene TRBJ1-5, with 12 nucleotides matching TRBD1. CDR1 is SGHVS, CDR2 FNYEAQ, per germline. The CDR3 covers 16 residues. V lost 5 bases to trimming and J lost 4 bases; unmatched junction nucleotides: 6. The CDR3 here is CASSPGTGGVNQPQHF. The DNA for the CDR3 is TGTGCCAGCAGCCCCGGGACAGGGGGCGTAAATCAGCCCCAGCATTTT.

This clone has just one count. This chain joins TRBV2 and TRBJ2-2; weak D call: TRBD2 (5 bases). The CDR3 runs to 15 residues. V was trimmed by 4 bases and J by 1 base, leaving 10 bases between them. Germline CDR1 reads SNHLY; CDR2 reads FYNNEI. The CDR3 DNA follows: TGTGCCAGCAGTGGTCCCGGGGAGAACACCGGGGAGCTGTTTTTT. It specifies CASSGPGENTGELFF.

The genes are TRBV5-4 and TRBJ2-7, with D tentatively TRBD1 (5 bases). The germline V gene encodes CDR1 SGHNT and CDR2 YYREEE (reference sequence). V shed 0 bases and J shed 2 bases, with 6 bases lying between them. The CDR3 has 13 residues. The CDR3 nucleotides are TGTGCCAGCAGCTTGGCAGGGCCCTACGAGCAGTACTTC. Translated: CASSLAGPYEQYF.

This clone was detected a few times. The chain recombines TRBV18 with TRBJ2-7; 7 bases map to TRBD2. CDR3 length equals 15 residues. Per the germline V gene, CDR1 is KGHSH and CDR2 is LQKENI. V was pared by 3 bases and J by 7 bases, with 12 bases of the junction left unmatched. Here the CDR3 DNA reads TGTGCCAGCTCACCTCGAGGGAGGGCCTCGGAGGAGCAGTACTTC. Its protein product is CASSPRGRASEEQYF.

This clone was seen once. The V gene is TRBV4-1, the J gene TRBJ2-6, with a tentative D call TRBD1 (6 bases). Per germline, CDR1 MGHRA and CDR2 YSYEKL. V shed 1 base and J shed 0 bases, with 10 bases lying between them. The CDR3 has 17 residues. Here the CDR3 reads CASSQGQVLSGANVLTF. The CDR3 DNA follows: TGCGCCAGCAGCCAAGGACAGGTACTCTCTGGGGCCAACGTCCTGACTTTC.

The gene calls are TRBV18 and TRBJ2-3; 9 bases are a match to TRBD1. Looked up from germline, CDR1 is KGHSH and CDR2 is LQKENI. The CDR3 runs 18 residues. The V and J ends lost 6 bases and 1 base, in that order; junction bases with no gene match: 14. CDR3 sequence: CASSPRDRALMGTDTQYF. CDR3 bases: TGTGCCAGCTCCCCCCGGGACAGGGCTCTTATGGGCACAGATACGCAGTATTTT.

The V gene is TRBV27, the J gene TRBJ2-1, with D tentatively TRBD1 (6 bases). CDR3 length: 12 residues. Trimming pared 6 bases from V and 15 bases from J, leaving 18 bases between. CDR1 is MNHEY, CDR2 SMNVEV, per germline (reference sequence). The CDR3 nucleotides read TGTGCCAGCAGACAAACCGGGACATACTTGTTCTTC. It translates to CASRQTGTYLFF.

The chain combines TRBV2 with TRBJ2-5; D uncertain. The V and J ends lost 3 bases and 4 bases respectively, with 9 bases between them. The CDR3 sequence is 13 residues long. The germline V gene has CDR1 SNHLY and CDR2 FYNNEI. The CDR3 region has the DNA TGTGCCAGCAGTGACGGTTGGGCAGAGACCCAGTACTTC. Amino acids: CASSDGWAETQYF.

This clone was detected a few times. V usage is TRBV2 and J usage is TRBJ2-5, with 8 nucleotides matching TRBD1. V shed 0 bases, J shed 7 bases, and the junction held 10 bases outside the gene matches. The germline V gene encodes CDR1 SNHLY and CDR2 FYNNEI. This CDR3 contains 16 residues. The CDR3, as DNA: TGTGCCAGCAGTGAAGCTACCAGGGGGCAGGGCGGGACCCAGTACTTC. It codes for CASSEATRGQGGTQYF.

CDR3 nucleotides: TGTGCCAGCAGCTCCAGCGGTATCGCGGCGGGGGAGCTGTTTTTT. Residues: CASSSSGIAAGELFF. The V call is TRBV7-8, the J call TRBJ2-2; a weak D match, TRBD2 (5 bases). Germline-derived CDR1 and CDR2 are SGHVS and FQNEAQ. The CDR3 is made up of 15 amino acids. Trimming took 4 bases from V and 8 from J, leaving 17 bases between them. The full variable domain, its missing parts supplied by reference TRBV7-8 and TRBJ2-2, is GAGVSQSPRYKVAKRGQDVALRCDPISGHVSLFWYQQALGQGPEFLTYFQNEAQLDKSGLPSDRFFAERPEGSVSTLKIQRTQQEDSAVYLCASSSSGIAAGELFFGEGSRLTVL.

This sequence joins TRBV5-1 and TRBJ1-2; maybe TRBD1 (6 bases). Trimming pared 2 bases from V and 2 bases from J, leaving 13 bases between. Per the germline V gene, CDR1 is SGHRS and CDR2 is YFSETQ. There are 15 residues in the CDR3. The CDR3: CASSLRTERNYGYTF. The CDR3 nucleotides read TGCGCCAGCAGCTTACGGACAGAAAGGAACTATGGCTACACCTTC.

This chain uses TRBV3-1 (or the pseudogene TRBV3-2) with TRBJ2-1; 7 bases line up with TRBD2. V shed 4 bases and J 3 bases; nucleotides not matched to a gene: 3. The CDR3 covers 14 residues. CDR1 and CDR2 from the germline V gene are LGHDT and YNNKEL (reference sequence). The CDR3 protein is CASSPRGDYNEQFF. CDR3 nucleotide sequence: TGTGCCAGCAGCCCCCGGGGGGACTACAATGAGCAGTTCTTC.

The V call is TRBV15, the J call TRBJ1-5; 8 nucleotides line up with TRBD1. V shed 5 bases, J shed 4 bases, and the junction held 7 bases outside the gene matches. Germline V gives CDR1 LNHNV, CDR2 YYDKDF (reference sequence). The CDR3 is made up of 15 amino acids. CDR3 amino acids: CATSLDRGGNQPQHF. In DNA form, the CDR3 reads TGTGCCACCAGCCTCGACAGGGGAGGGAATCAGCCCCAGCATTTT.

The V call is TRBV3-1 (or the pseudogene TRBV3-2), the J call TRBJ1-2; 9 positions match TRBD1. CDR3 length equals 15 residues. Trimming cost V 2 bases and J 7 bases; bases outside gene matches: 8. CDR1 is LGHDT, CDR2 YNNKEL, per germline (reference sequence). CDR3 amino acids: CASSQMPGQGFGYTF. Here the CDR3 DNA reads TGTGCCAGCAGCCAAATGCCGGGACAGGGTTTTGGCTACACCTTC.

Ten or more counts support this clone. The CDR3 loop is CASSPSGIGNTIYF. The CDR3 DNA reads as TGTGCCAGCTCACCTTCCGGGATAGGAAACACCATATATTTT. This sequence joins TRBV18 and TRBJ1-3; D ambiguous. V was cut by 3 bases and J by 4 bases, with 10 bases left in between. The CDR3 sequence is 14 residues long. Germline loops: CDR1 KGHSH, CDR2 LQKENI.

This rearrangement joins TRBV5-1 to TRBJ1-1, with 8 bases fitting TRBD1. After removal of 3 bases from V and 4 bases from J, the junction contained 8 bases not matched to a gene. This CDR3 contains 15 residues. Germline CDR1 reads SGHRS; CDR2 reads YFSETQ. The DNA for the CDR3 is TGCGCCAGCAGCTCTCAGGGGGCCCCTAGCACTGAAGCTTTCTTT. It encodes CASSSQGAPSTEAFF. The complete variable domain, with remaining parts taken from reference TRBV5-1 and TRBJ1-1, reads KAGVTQTPRYLIKTRGQQVTLSCSPISGHRSVSWYQQTPGQGLQFLFEYFSETQRNKGNFPGRFSGRQFSNSRSEMNVSTLELGDSALYLCASSSQGAPSTEAFFGQGTRLTVV.

The CDR3 coding sequence is TGTGCCAGCTCAGCGCCGGGACTAGCGAACAATGAGCAGTTCTTC. It yields the protein CASSAPGLANNEQFF. The rearrangement uses TRBV18 and TRBJ2-1; 10 bases agree with TRBD2. CDR3 size: 15 residues. V was clipped by 5 bases and J by 5 bases; unmatched bases: 6. Germline CDR1 KGHSH, CDR2 LQKENI.

The chain combines TRBV10-3 with TRBJ2-7; 12 nucleotides align to TRBD2. Trimming cost V 2 bases and J 4 bases; bases outside gene matches: 0. From germline, CDR1 is ENHRY and CDR2 SYGVKD. This CDR3 region has 14 residues. CDR3 coding DNA: TGTGCCATCAGTGAGCTAGCGGGGGGGTACGAGCAGTACTTC. It specifies CAISELAGGYEQYF.

The chain links TRBV7-2 to TRBJ2-1; 9 nucleotides line up with TRBD2. V was clipped by 1 base and J by 3 bases; unmatched bases: 1. CDR3 length: 15 amino acids. Germline V CDR1 and CDR2: SGHTA, FQGNSA. The CDR3 reads CASSLEAGGYNEQFF. CDR3 bases: TGTGCCAGCAGCTTAGAAGCGGGAGGCTACAATGAGCAGTTCTTC. Together with reference TRBV7-2 and TRBJ2-1, the CDR3 gives the full variable domain: GAGVSQSPSNKVTEKGKDVELRCDPISGHTALYWYRQSLGQGLEFLIYFQGNSAPDKSGLPSDRFSAERTGGSVSTLTIQRTQQEDSAVYLCASSLEAGGYNEQFFGPGTRLTVL.

V usage is TRBV7-2 and J usage is TRBJ2-7, with 15 bases matching TRBD2. The trim removed 4 bases at V and 4 bases at J, leaving 5 bases unmatched. Germline CDR1 SGHTA, CDR2 FQGNSA. CDR3 length: 16 amino acids. The CDR3 DNA follows: TGTGCCAGCAGCTACGGGACTAGCGGGGGGCAATACGAGCAGTACTTC. Amino acid sequence: CASSYGTSGGQYEQYF.

V and J are TRBV24-1 and TRBJ2-3, with a weak D call TRBD2 (6 bases). The CDR3 sequence is 15 residues long. Between the trimmed V and J ends, which lost 3 bases and 2 bases, there was a span of 11 bases. Looked up from germline, CDR1 is KGHDR and CDR2 is SFDVKD. Here the CDR3 reads CATSDTGGDTDTQYF. The CDR3 region has the DNA TGTGCCACCAGTGATACGGGCGGGGACACAGATACGCAGTATTTT.

V gene TRBV18 combines with J gene TRBJ1-1, with TRBD1 as a possible D gene (6 bases). The CDR3 covers 15 residues. The germline CDR1 and CDR2 sequences are KGHSH and LQKENI. V lost 3 bases to trimming and J lost 1 base, with 12 bases between them. The CDR3 loop is CASSPTLGQNTEAFF. DNA of the CDR3: TGTGCCAGCTCACCCACTCTGGGACAGAACACTGAAGCTTTCTTT. Full variable domain (remainder filled in from reference TRBV18 and TRBJ1-1): NAGVMQNPRHLVRRRGQEARLRCSPMKGHSHVYWYRQLPEEGLKFMVYLQKENIIDESGMPKERFSAEFPKEGPSILRIQQVVRGDSAAYFCASSPTLGQNTEAFFGQGTRLTVV.

V is TRBV28 and J is TRBJ1-1; tentative D call: TRBD1 (6 bases). The CDR3 consists of 14 residues. Per germline, CDR1 MDHEN and CDR2 SYDVKM. Trimming took 1 base from V and 5 from J, leaving 11 bases between them. The CDR3 spells CASSLSDSGTEAFF. The CDR3 DNA reads TGTGCCAGCAGTTTATCGGACAGTGGGACTGAAGCTTTCTTT.

This rearrangement joins TRBV2 to TRBJ1-1, with 10 bases aligning to TRBD1. The CDR3 totals 15 residues. Germline V gene sequence: CDR1 SNHLY, CDR2 FYNNEI. The ends lost 5 bases at V and 5 bases at J; junction bases unmatched: 8. CDR3 sequence (DNA): TGTGCCAGCAGTCTGACAGGGGGCCGGGAGACTGAAGCTTTCTTT. Its protein product is CASSLTGGRETEAFF.

The chain links TRBV19 to TRBJ2-3; D perhaps matches TRBD1 (5 bases). V lost 7 bases, J lost 4 bases, and 21 bases lay in between. Germline assignment: CDR1 LNHDA and CDR2 SQIVND (reference sequence). This CDR3 has 16 amino acids. The CDR3 nucleotides are TGTGCCAGTAATCCCGTCCTAGGGGTTGGGGCAGATACGCAGTATTTT. It codes for CASNPVLGVGADTQYF.

The chain has TRBV3-1 (or the pseudogene TRBV3-2) and TRBJ1-2; the D gene is possibly TRBD1 (6 bases). The germline V gene has CDR1 LGHDT and CDR2 YNNKEL (reference sequence). This CDR3 is built from 14 residues. V was cut by 3 bases and J by 2 bases, with 10 bases left in between. The CDR3 region has the DNA TGTGCCAGCAGCCAGGCAGGGGAGAACTATGGCTACACCTTC. This sequence encodes CASSQAGENYGYTF.